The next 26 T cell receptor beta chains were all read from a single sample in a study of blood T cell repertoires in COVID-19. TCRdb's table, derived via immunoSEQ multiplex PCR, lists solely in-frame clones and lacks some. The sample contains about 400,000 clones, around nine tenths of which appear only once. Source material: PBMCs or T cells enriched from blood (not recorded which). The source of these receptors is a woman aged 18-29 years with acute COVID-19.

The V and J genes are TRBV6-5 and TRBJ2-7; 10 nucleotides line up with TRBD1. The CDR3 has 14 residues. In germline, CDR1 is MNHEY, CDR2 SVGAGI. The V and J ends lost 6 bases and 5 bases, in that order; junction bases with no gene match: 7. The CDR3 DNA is TGTGCCAGCAGCCCGGGACAGGGGTCCCACGAGCAGTACTTC. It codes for CASSPGQGSHEQYF.

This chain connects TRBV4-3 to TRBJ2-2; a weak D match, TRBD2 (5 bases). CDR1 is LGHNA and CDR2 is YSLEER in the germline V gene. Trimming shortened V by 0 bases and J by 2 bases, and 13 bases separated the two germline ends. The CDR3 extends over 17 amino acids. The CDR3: CASSQDRGRANTGELFF. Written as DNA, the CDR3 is TGCGCCAGCAGCCAAGATCGAGGGCGGGCCAACACCGGGGAGCTGTTTTTT.

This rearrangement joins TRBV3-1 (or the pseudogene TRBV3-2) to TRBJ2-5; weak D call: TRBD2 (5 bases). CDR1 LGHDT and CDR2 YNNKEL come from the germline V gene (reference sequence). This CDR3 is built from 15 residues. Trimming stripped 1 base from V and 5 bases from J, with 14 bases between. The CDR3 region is CASSQAPRVGETQYF. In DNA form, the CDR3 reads TGTGCCAGCAGCCAAGCCCCGCGGGTGGGGGAGACCCAGTACTTC.

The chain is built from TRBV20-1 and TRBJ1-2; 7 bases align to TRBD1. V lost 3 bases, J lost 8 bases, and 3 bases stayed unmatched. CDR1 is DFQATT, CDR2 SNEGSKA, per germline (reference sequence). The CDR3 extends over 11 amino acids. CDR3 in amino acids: CSASDRVGYTF. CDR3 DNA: TGCAGTGCTAGTGACAGGGTCGGCTACACCTTC.

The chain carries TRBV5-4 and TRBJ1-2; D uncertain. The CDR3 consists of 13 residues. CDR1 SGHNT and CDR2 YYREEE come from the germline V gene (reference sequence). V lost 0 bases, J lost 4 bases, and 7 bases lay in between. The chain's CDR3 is CASSLDSLYGYTF. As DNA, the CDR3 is TGTGCCAGCAGCTTGGATTCCCTCTATGGCTACACCTTC.

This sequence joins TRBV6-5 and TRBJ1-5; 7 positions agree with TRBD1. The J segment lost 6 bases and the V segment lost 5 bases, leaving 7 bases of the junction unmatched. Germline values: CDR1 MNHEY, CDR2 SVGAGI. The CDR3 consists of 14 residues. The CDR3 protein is CASSLTGVGQPQHF. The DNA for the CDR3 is TGTGCCAGCAGTCTCACAGGGGTGGGTCAGCCCCAGCATTTT.

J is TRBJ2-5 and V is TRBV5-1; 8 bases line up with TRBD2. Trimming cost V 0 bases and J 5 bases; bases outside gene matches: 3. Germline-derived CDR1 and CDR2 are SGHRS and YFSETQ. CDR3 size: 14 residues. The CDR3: CASSLAGGVETQYF. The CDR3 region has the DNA TGCGCCAGCAGCTTGGCGGGGGGGGTCGAGACCCAGTACTTC.

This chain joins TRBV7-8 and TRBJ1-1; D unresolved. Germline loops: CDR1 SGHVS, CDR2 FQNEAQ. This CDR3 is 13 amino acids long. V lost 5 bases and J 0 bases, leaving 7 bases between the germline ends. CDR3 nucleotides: TGTGCCAGCAGCGTTCAGGTGAACACTGAAGCTTTCTTT. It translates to CASSVQVNTEAFF.

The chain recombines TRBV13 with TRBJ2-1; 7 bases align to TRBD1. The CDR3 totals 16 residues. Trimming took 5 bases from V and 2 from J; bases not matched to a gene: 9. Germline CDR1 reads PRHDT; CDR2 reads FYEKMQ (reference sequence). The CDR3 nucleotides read TGTGCCAGCAGCGGTTCAGGGGGACCTACCTACAATGAGCAGTTCTTC. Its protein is CASSGSGGPTYNEQFF. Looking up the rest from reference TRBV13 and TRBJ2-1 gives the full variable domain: AAGVIQSPRHLIKEKRETATLKCYPIPRHDTVYWYQQGPGQDPQFLISFYEKMQSDKGSIPDRFSAQQFSDYHSELNMSSLELGDSALYFCASSGSGGPTYNEQFFGPGTRLTVL.

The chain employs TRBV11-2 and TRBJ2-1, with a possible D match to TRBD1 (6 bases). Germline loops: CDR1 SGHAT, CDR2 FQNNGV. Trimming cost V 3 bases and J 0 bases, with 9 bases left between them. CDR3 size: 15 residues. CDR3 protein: CASSLTDSSYNEQFF. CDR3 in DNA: TGTGCCAGCAGCTTGACGGACAGCTCCTACAATGAGCAGTTCTTC.

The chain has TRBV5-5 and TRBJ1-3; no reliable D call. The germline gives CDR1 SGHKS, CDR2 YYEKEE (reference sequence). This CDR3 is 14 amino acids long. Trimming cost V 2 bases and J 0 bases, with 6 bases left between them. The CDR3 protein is CASSFLGSGNTIYF. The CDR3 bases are TGTGCCAGCAGCTTTCTCGGCTCTGGAAACACCATATATTTT.

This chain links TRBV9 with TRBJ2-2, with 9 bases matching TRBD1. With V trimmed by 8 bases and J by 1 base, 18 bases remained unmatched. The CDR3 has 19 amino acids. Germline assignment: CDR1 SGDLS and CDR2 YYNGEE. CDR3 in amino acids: CARSQPPPSTGGNTGELFF. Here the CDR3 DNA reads TGTGCCAGGTCCCAACCGCCCCCCTCGACAGGGGGGAACACCGGGGAGCTGTTTTTT.

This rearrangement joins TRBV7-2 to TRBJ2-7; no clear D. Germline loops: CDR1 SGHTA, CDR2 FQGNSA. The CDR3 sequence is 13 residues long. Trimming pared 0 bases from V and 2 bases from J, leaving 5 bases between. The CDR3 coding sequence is TGTGCCAGCAGCTTAGCTTCAGCCTACGAGCAGTACTTC. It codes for CASSLASAYEQYF.

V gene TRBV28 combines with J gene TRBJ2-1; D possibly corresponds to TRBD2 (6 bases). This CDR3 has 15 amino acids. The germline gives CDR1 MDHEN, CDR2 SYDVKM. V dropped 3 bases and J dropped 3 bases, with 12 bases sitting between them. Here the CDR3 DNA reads TGTGCCAGCAGTTTGCCGGGACTGGACTACAATGAGCAGTTCTTC. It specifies CASSLPGLDYNEQFF.

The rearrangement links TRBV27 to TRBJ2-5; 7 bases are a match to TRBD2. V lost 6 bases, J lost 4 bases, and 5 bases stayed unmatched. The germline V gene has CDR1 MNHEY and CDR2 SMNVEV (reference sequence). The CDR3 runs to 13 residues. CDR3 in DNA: TGTGCCAGCAGGGGGGGGATCGGAGAGACCCAGTACTTC. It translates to CASRGGIGETQYF.

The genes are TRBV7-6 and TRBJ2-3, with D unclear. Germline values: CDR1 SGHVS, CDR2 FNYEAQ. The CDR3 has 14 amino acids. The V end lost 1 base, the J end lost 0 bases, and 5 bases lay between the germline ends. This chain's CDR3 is CASSLVASTDTQYF. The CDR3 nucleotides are TGTGCCAGCAGCTTAGTAGCCAGCACAGATACGCAGTATTTT.

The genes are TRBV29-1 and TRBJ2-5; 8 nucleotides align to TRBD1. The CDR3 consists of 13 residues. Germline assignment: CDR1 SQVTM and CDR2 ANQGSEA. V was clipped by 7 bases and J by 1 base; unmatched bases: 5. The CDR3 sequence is CSAKQGAQETQYF. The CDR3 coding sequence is TGCAGCGCCAAGCAGGGGGCCCAAGAGACCCAGTACTTC.

Here the CDR3 DNA reads TGTGCCAGCAGCCCAAACAGGGAGCTCTATGGCTACACCTTC. Encoded protein: CASSPNRELYGYTF. The chain recombines TRBV11-2 with TRBJ1-2; D is possibly TRBD1 (6 bases). Trimming cost V 5 bases and J 4 bases, with 14 bases left between them. Germline V lookup: CDR1 SGHAT, CDR2 FQNNGV. The CDR3 loop spans 14 amino acids.

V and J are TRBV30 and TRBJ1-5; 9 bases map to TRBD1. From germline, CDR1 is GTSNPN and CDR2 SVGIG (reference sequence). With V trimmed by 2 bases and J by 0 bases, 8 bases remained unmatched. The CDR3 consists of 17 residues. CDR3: CAWSKGQGWDSNQPQHF. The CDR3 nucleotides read TGTGCCTGGAGTAAGGGACAGGGATGGGATAGCAATCAGCCCCAGCATTTT.

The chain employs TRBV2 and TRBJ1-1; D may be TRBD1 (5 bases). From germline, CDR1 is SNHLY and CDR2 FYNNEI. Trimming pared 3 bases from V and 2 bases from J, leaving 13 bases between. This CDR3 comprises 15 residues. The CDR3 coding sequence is TGTGCCAGCAGTGATCGGGGGAGGTCCAACACTGAAGCTTTCTTT. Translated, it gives CASSDRGRSNTEAFF.

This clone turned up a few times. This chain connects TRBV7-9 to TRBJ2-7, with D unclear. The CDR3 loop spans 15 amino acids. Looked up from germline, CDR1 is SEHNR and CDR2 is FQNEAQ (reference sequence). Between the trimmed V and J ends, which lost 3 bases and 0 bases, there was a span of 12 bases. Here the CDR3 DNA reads TGTGCCAGCAGCTTGAACGGTAAAAGCTCCTACGAGCAGTACTTC. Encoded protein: CASSLNGKSSYEQYF.

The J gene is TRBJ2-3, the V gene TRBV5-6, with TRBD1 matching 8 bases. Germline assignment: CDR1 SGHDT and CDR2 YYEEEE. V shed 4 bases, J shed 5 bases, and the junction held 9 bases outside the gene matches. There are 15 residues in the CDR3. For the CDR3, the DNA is TGTGCCAGCAGCGACTCGGGACAGGCGGAAGATACGCAGTATTTT. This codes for CASSDSGQAEDTQYF.

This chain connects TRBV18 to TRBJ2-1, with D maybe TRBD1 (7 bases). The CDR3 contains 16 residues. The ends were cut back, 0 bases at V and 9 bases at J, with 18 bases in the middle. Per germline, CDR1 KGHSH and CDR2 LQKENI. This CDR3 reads CASSPPFAGGLGEQFF. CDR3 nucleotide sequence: TGTGCCAGCTCACCACCGTTCGCAGGGGGGTTGGGTGAGCAGTTCTTC.

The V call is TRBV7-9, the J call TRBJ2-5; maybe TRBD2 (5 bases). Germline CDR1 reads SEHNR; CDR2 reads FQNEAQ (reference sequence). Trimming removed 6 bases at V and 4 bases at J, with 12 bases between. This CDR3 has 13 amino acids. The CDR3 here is CASREEVLETQYF. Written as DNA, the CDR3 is TGTGCCAGCAGGGAGGAGGTTTTAGAGACCCAGTACTTC.

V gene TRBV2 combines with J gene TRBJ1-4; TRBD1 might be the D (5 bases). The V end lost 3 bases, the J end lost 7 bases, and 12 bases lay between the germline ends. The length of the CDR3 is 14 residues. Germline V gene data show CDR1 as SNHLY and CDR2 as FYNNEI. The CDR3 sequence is CASSDWGGSEKLFF. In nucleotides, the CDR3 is TGTGCCAGCAGTGACTGGGGCGGAAGTGAAAAACTGTTTTTT.

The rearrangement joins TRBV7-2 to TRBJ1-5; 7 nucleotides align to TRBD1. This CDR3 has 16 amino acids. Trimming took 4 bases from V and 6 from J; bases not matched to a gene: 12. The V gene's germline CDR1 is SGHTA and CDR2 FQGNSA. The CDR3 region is CASSSTGQTVGQPQHF. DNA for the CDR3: TGTGCCAGCAGCTCGACGGGACAGACTGTAGGTCAGCCCCAGCATTTT.